This record looks at one TCR beta chain sequence and its context. Antigen specificity is unknown. This sample stems from a study of T cells after yellow fever vaccination. The wider study: Where fractions had low cell numbers, libraries were prepared from them with the SMART-Seq v4 Ultra Low Input RNA kit. Study results and caveats: Subsequent to the booster, the majority of primary-vaccination clones reappeared (roughly 96% CD4, about 90% CD8). A small proportion of clonotypes was detected in both the CD4 and CD8 compartments. Repertoires obtained by FACS sorting could include abundant clonotypes that entered as contaminants from the bulk population.

V was trimmed by 4 bases and J by 5 bases, leaving 10 bases between them. This CDR3 spans 12 amino acids. Germline lookup yields CDR1 SQVTM and CDR2 ANQGSEA. TCRdb fed the 5' RACE reads into MiXCR, producing one record per CDR3 protein. Of over 200,000 distinct CDR3 sequences in the sample, around 6.7% were seen once. The clonotype comes from a man aged 25 to 40 who received the YFV17D yellow fever vaccine. The input for sequencing was CD4+ T cells sorted from PBMCs, taken on the day of the yellow fever booster vaccination. The chain combines TRBV29-1 with TRBJ2-3; D possibly uses TRBD1 or TRBD2 (5 bases each). This chain's CDR3 is CSVGRAGDTQYF. The CDR3 DNA sequence: TGCAGCGTTGGCAGGGCGGGAGATACGCAGTATTTT.